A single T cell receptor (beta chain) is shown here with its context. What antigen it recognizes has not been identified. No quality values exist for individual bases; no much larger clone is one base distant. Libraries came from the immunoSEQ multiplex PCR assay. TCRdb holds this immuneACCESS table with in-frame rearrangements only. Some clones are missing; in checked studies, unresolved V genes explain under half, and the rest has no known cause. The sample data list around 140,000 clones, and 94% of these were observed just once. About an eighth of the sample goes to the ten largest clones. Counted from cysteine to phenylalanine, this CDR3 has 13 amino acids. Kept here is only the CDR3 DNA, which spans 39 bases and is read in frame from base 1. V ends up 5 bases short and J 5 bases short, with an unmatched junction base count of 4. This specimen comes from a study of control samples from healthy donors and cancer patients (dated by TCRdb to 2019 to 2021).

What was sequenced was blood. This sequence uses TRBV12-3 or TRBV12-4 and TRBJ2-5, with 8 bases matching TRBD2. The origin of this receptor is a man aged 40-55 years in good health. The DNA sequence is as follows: TGTGCCAGCAGTAGCGGGAGAGGGGAGACCCAGTACTTC. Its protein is CASSSGRGETQYF.